These 17 T cell receptor beta chains originate from one sample sequenced in a study of early T cells in non-severe SARS-CoV-2 infection. TCRdb re-derived calls from the 5' RACE reads in MiXCR, one entry per CDR3 protein. This repertoire shows tens of thousands of distinct CDR3 sequences, about 9.5% found once; its top ten account for roughly 15%. Source material: whole blood. These receptors came from an adult who was a healthcare worker with PCR-confirmed SARS-CoV-2 infection or an uninfected control (not recorded which).

This clonotype was seen many times. The V gene is TRBV18, the J gene TRBJ1-4; a possible D gene is TRBD1 (5 bases). The CDR3 consists of 13 residues. CDR1 is KGHSH, CDR2 LQKENI, per germline. Between the trimmed V and J ends, which lost 6 bases and 7 bases, there was a span of 12 bases. The CDR3 region is CASSTDTSEKLFF. DNA for the CDR3: TGTGCCAGCTCTACGGACACGAGTGAAAAACTGTTTTTT.

This clonotype was seen at least ten times. The V call is TRBV30, the J call TRBJ1-5, with D uncertain. The germline V gene encodes CDR1 GTSNPN and CDR2 SVGIG (reference sequence). This CDR3 region has 12 residues. Deletions cut 8 bases from V and 4 bases from J, with 12 bases between. CDR3 residues: CAGRWGNQPQHF. The CDR3 DNA sequence: TGTGCCGGCCGATGGGGTAATCAGCCCCAGCATTTT.

This clonotype was seen ten or more times. The gene calls are TRBV28 and TRBJ2-1, with TRBD2 matching 13 bases. V shed 2 bases and J 4 bases; nucleotides not matched to a gene: 11. The CDR3 runs 19 residues. Germline V gene data show CDR1 as MDHEN and CDR2 as SYDVKM. The CDR3 DNA sequence: TGTGCCAGCAGTTTAGGACCCGGGACTAGCGGGGTGTCATACAATGAGCAGTTCTTC. Protein sequence: CASSLGPGTSGVSYNEQFF.

There are many counts of this clonotype. The chain recombines TRBV6-5 with TRBJ2-1; tentatively, D is TRBD1 (6 bases). The germline V gene has CDR1 MNHEY and CDR2 SVGAGI. The CDR3 covers 12 residues. V lost 3 bases, J lost 10 bases, and 10 bases lay in between. CDR3 nucleotide sequence: TGTGCCAGCAGTTATGTTAGGGGGGAGCAGTTCTTC. It is translated as CASSYVRGEQFF.

This clonotype was detected many times. V is TRBV5-4 and J is TRBJ2-7; 10 bases are shared with TRBD1. The ends lost 4 bases at V and 6 bases at J; junction bases unmatched: 7. CDR3 length equals 14 residues. The germline CDR1 and CDR2 sequences are SGHNT and YYREEE (reference sequence). The CDR3 bases are TGTGCCAGCAGCCGTGAGGGACAGGGGCGCGAGCAGTACTTC. Protein sequence: CASSREGQGREQYF.

This clonotype occurred many times. J is TRBJ2-5 and V is TRBV20-1, with TRBD2 identical over 7 bases. CDR1 is DFQATT, CDR2 SNEGSKA, per germline (reference sequence). CDR3 size: 14 residues. V shed 0 bases, J shed 5 bases, and the junction held 6 bases outside the gene matches. The CDR3 sequence: CSARDVKGGETQYF. Here the CDR3 DNA reads TGCAGTGCTAGAGATGTGAAGGGAGGGGAGACCCAGTACTTC.

There are many counts of this clonotype. The CDR3 DNA follows: TGCGCCAGCATGGGGGTAGATACGCAGTATTTT. It codes for CASMGVDTQYF. The J gene is TRBJ2-3, the V gene TRBV5-1; either TRBD1 or TRBD2 may supply D (5 bases each). CDR1 is SGHRS, CDR2 YFSETQ, per germline. Trimming cost V 6 bases and J 5 bases, with 7 bases left between them. The CDR3 has 11 residues.

This clonotype showed up many times. The rearrangement joins TRBV7-8 to TRBJ1-4, with D hard to call. Trimming cost V 4 bases and J 6 bases, with 12 bases left between them. The germline CDR1 and CDR2 sequences are SGHVS and FQNEAQ. The CDR3 is 14 amino acids. The CDR3 DNA reads as TGTGCCAGCAGCTCGAAGCGACGAGATGAAAAACTGTTTTTT. Its translation is CASSSKRRDEKLFF.

The V gene is TRBV2, the J gene TRBJ2-7; D is perhaps TRBD1 or TRBD2 (5 bases each). The CDR3 extends over 15 amino acids. Trimming pared 3 bases from V and 0 bases from J, leaving 12 bases between. Germline V gene lookup returns CDR1 SNHLY and CDR2 FYNNEI. The CDR3 DNA sequence: TGTGCCAGCAGTGAGTTAGGGGAGCGCTCCTACGAGCAGTACTTC. Translated: CASSELGERSYEQYF.

The CDR3 region is CASSFNRASEQYF. In nucleotides, the CDR3 is TGTGCCAGCAGCTTCAACAGGGCGAGCGAGCAGTACTTC. V is TRBV5-4 and J is TRBJ2-7; tentatively, D is TRBD1 (6 bases). The CDR3 covers 13 residues. Trimming pared 2 bases from V and 6 bases from J, leaving 12 bases between. Germline V gives CDR1 SGHNT, CDR2 YYREEE (reference sequence).

The CDR3 sequence is CSARRGQGGTEAFF. CDR3 DNA sequence: TGCAGTGCTAGGCGGGGGCAGGGGGGCACTGAAGCTTTCTTT. The V gene is TRBV20-1, the J gene TRBJ1-1; 7 bases agree with TRBD1. Germline trimming cut 3 bases from V and 4 bases from J; bases unmatched to any gene: 8. The CDR3 consists of 14 residues. The V gene's germline CDR1 is DFQATT and CDR2 SNEGSKA (reference sequence).

The rearrangement links TRBV7-6 to TRBJ2-7, with 7 bases matching TRBD1. The CDR3 loop spans 16 amino acids. The V gene end was trimmed by 5 bases and the J gene end by 0 bases; junction bases not matched to a gene: 10. The germline V gene has CDR1 SGHVS and CDR2 FNYEAQ. The CDR3 protein is CASSPRLDRHSYEQYF. The CDR3 nucleotides read TGTGCCAGCAGCCCAAGACTGGACAGGCACTCCTACGAGCAGTACTTC. Looking up the rest from reference TRBV7-6 and TRBJ2-7 gives the full variable domain: GAGVSQSPRYKVTKRGQDVALRCDPISGHVSLYWYRQALGQGPEFLTYFNYEAQQDKSGLPNDRFSAERPEGSISTLTIQRTEQRDSAMYRCASSPRLDRHSYEQYFGPGTRLTVT.

This clonotype came up a few times. V usage is TRBV10-3 and J usage is TRBJ2-2, with 7 nucleotides matching TRBD1. The germline CDR1 and CDR2 sequences are ENHRY and SYGVKD. The CDR3 runs to 19 residues. The junction had 16 bases not matched to a gene; V was cut back by 4 bases and J by 2 bases. The CDR3 loop is CAISALYQGGSENTGELFF. The DNA for the CDR3 is TGTGCCATCAGTGCGTTATATCAAGGGGGCAGCGAAAACACCGGGGAGCTGTTTTTT.

This clonotype was counted many times. The rearrangement uses TRBV4-3 and TRBJ2-1; D is unclear. Germline V gene sequence: CDR1 LGHNA, CDR2 YSLEER. With 0 bases removed from V and 0 bases from J, the gap between germline ends came to 12 bases. The CDR3 is 17 residues long. CDR3 region: CASSQDRKTSSYNEQFF. In nucleotides, the CDR3 is TGCGCCAGCAGCCAAGATCGGAAGACCAGCTCCTACAATGAGCAGTTCTTC.

This clonotype was observed many times. The DNA of the CDR3 is TGTGCCAGCAGCTTGGAGGCGCCAGATACGCAGTATTTT. Amino acid sequence: CASSLEAPDTQYF. This chain joins TRBV5-5 and TRBJ2-3; D remains ambiguous. This CDR3 spans 13 amino acids. The ends were cut back, 0 bases at V and 4 bases at J, with 6 bases in the middle. Germline assignment: CDR1 SGHKS and CDR2 YYEKEE (reference sequence). Looking up the rest from reference TRBV5-5 and TRBJ2-3 gives the full variable domain: DAGVTQSPTHLIKTRGQQVTLRCSPISGHKSVSWYQQVLGQGPQFIFQYYEKEERGRGNFPDRFSARQFPNYSSELNVNALLLGDSALYLCASSLEAPDTQYFGPGTRLTVL.

In its sample, this clonotype was seen a few times. The chain links TRBV6-6 to TRBJ1-4; no clear D. V lost 6 bases, J lost 7 bases, and 15 bases lay in between. The CDR3 length is 14 residues. Germline values: CDR1 MNHNY, CDR2 SVGAGI (reference sequence). The CDR3 protein is CASSPQMNAEKLFF. In DNA, the CDR3 is TGTGCCAGCAGCCCACAAATGAACGCTGAAAAACTGTTTTTT.

This clonotype has ten or more counts. Here the CDR3 reads CASSLGTGAVEQYF. The DNA for the CDR3 is TGTGCCAGCAGTTTAGGGACGGGGGCGGTCGAGCAGTACTTC. The chain joins TRBV27 to TRBJ2-7; D is possibly TRBD1 or TRBD2 (6 bases each). This CDR3 region has 14 residues. Trimming shortened V by 2 bases and J by 6 bases, and 14 bases separated the two germline ends. The V gene's germline CDR1 is MNHEY and CDR2 SMNVEV (reference sequence).